This T cell receptor (beta chain) appears in the sequencing data of a study of CD8+ T cells in alopecia areata. Study-level points and caveats: TCR sharing across patients was less clear than in mice, possibly HLA-related. Lesional scalp, notably in alopecia totalis/universalis, had clonality above that of normal scalp.

It was from PBMCs that CD4+ and CD8+ T cells were sorted. The germline V gene has CDR1 SQVTM and CDR2 ANQGSEA. The J segment lost 6 bases and the V segment lost 7 bases, leaving 11 bases of the junction unmatched. The CDR3 runs 13 residues. This clone was seen just once. The antigen is undetermined. In each case, RNA was isolated and then reverse transcribed into cDNA as the sequencing template. Here immunoSEQ multiplex PCR was the method, and the copy in TCRdb shows in-frame clones only, minus some. The table lists more than 90,000 clones, approximately 58% of them singletons. The TCR originated in a human donor in good health. V gene TRBV29-1 combines with J gene TRBJ1-1; 7 bases map to TRBD1. Sequenced material: CD4+ T cells sorted from blood. The CDR3 reads CSAGAGGDSEAFF. The CDR3 DNA sequence: TGCAGCGCGGGGGCAGGGGGGGACTCTGAAGCTTTCTTT. Combining the CDR3 with reference TRBV29-1 and TRBJ1-1 gives the whole variable domain SAVISQKPSRDICQRGTSLTIQCQVDSQVTMMFWYRQQPGQSLTLIATANQGSEATYESGFVIDKFPISRPNLTFSTLTVSNMSPEDSSIYLCSAGAGGDSEAFFGQGTRLTVV.